The next 8 T cell receptor beta chains were all read from a single sample in a study of T-cell reconstitution after alpha-beta-depleted transplantation in children (dated by TCRdb to the mid-2010s). Library preparation was by PCR. For sequencing, an Illumina HiSeq 2500 was employed. Molecular barcoding was employed in the preparation of TCR libraries, with unique molecular identifiers being used to normalize TCRbeta repertoire quantification. TCRdb redid the processing of the public reads, applying fastp at Q25 and MiXCR, and retained in-frame beta chains. Records with the same CDR3 protein are collapsed into one entry carrying the most frequent genes and DNA. For this sample the table gives around 800,000 distinct CDR3 sequences, of which 16% were detected only once. Approximately 5% of the sample is in the top ten clones. What this sample's treatment or condition label stands for: allogeneic hematopoietic cell transplantation with graft depleted of TCRalphabeta T cells and CD19 B cells.

Sequencing was performed on PBMCs, mostly from graft donor cells, taken 360 days after TCRalphabeta/CD19-depleted stem cell transplant. These TCRs come from a male patient younger than 18 who had a stem cell transplant for acute lymphoblastic leukemia, so the T cells may come from the graft donor.

CDR3 loop: CASSQDRGLPETQYF. The CDR3, as DNA: TGTGCCAGCAGCCAAGATCGGGGACTACCGGAGACCCAGTACTTC. The chain is built from TRBV4-2 and TRBJ2-5, with 7 bases aligning to TRBD2. The CDR3 has 15 amino acids. V was pared by 0 bases and J by 5 bases, with 6 bases of the junction left unmatched. The germline V gene has CDR1 LGHNA and CDR2 YNFKEQ.

The V call is TRBV7-6, the J call TRBJ2-7, with TRBD2 matching over 7 bases. The CDR3 totals 14 residues. The J segment lost 3 bases and the V segment lost 1 base, leaving 3 bases of the junction unmatched. Looked up from germline, CDR1 is SGHVS and CDR2 is FNYEAQ. Here the CDR3 reads CASSLGEGLYEQYF. The CDR3, as DNA: TGTGCCAGCAGCTTAGGGGAGGGCCTCTACGAGCAGTACTTC.

This sequence joins TRBV10-3 and TRBJ2-2; D tentatively reads TRBD1 or TRBD2 (6 bases each). The CDR3 extends over 20 amino acids. V lost 0 bases and J 4 bases, leaving 24 bases between the germline ends. The germline CDR1 and CDR2 sequences are ENHRY and SYGVKD. CDR3 residues: CAISESIFWGARGSTGELFF. The CDR3 DNA reads as TGTGCCATCAGTGAGTCGATATTTTGGGGGGCCAGAGGGAGCACCGGGGAGCTGTTTTTT.

This clonotype was seen a few times. The chain links TRBV12-3 or TRBV12-4 to TRBJ2-7, with a tentative D call TRBD2 (5 bases). The CDR3 has 14 residues. V lost 6 bases and J lost 0, with 12 bases in between. CDR3 sequence reads: CASREGLSSYEQYF. For the CDR3, the DNA is TGTGCCAGCAGAGAGGGCCTTAGCTCCTACGAGCAGTACTTC.

The CDR3 here is CASRPTPVNEQFF. CDR3 DNA: TGTGCCAGCAGGCCTACCCCCGTCAATGAGCAGTTCTTC. This chain uses TRBV11-1 with TRBJ2-1, with unresolved D. The CDR3 consists of 13 residues. V lost 6 bases, J lost 6 bases, and 12 bases lay in between. The germline V gene has CDR1 SGHAT and CDR2 FQDESV (reference sequence).

V is TRBV7-9 and J is TRBJ2-7; tentative D call: TRBD1 (6 bases). Trimming removed 1 base from V and 5 bases from J, with 12 bases in between. The CDR3 spans 14 residues. The V gene's germline CDR1 is SEHNR and CDR2 FQNEAQ (reference sequence). This CDR3 reads CASSLGGTLDEQYF. The CDR3 DNA sequence: TGTGCCAGCAGCTTAGGAGGGACACTCGACGAGCAGTACTTC. The full variable domain, rest sourced from reference TRBV7-9 and TRBJ2-7, is DTGVSQNPRHKITKRGQNVTFRCDPISEHNRLYWYRQTLGQGPEFLTYFQNEAQLEKSRLLSDRFSAERPKGSFSTLEIQRTEQGDSAMYLCASSLGGTLDEQYFGPGTRLTVT.

This clonotype showed up just a few times. This rearrangement joins TRBV9 to TRBJ1-1; no clear D. Deletions cut 1 base from V and 0 bases from J, with 16 bases between. The germline CDR1 and CDR2 sequences are SGDLS and YYNGEE. The CDR3 loop spans 17 amino acids. The CDR3 nucleotides read TGTGCCAGCAGCGTAACCTTCGACTGGGCGGTGAACACTGAAGCTTTCTTT. This codes for CASSVTFDWAVNTEAFF.

The chain recombines TRBV24-1 with TRBJ2-2; D is undetermined. V lost 0 bases, J lost 5 bases, and 6 bases lay in between. The CDR3 extends over 14 amino acids. CDR1 is KGHDR and CDR2 is SFDVKD in the germline V gene. The CDR3 DNA reads as TGTGCCACCAGTGATTTGAGCAAAACCGGGGAGCTGTTTTTT. Translation gives CATSDLSKTGELFF.